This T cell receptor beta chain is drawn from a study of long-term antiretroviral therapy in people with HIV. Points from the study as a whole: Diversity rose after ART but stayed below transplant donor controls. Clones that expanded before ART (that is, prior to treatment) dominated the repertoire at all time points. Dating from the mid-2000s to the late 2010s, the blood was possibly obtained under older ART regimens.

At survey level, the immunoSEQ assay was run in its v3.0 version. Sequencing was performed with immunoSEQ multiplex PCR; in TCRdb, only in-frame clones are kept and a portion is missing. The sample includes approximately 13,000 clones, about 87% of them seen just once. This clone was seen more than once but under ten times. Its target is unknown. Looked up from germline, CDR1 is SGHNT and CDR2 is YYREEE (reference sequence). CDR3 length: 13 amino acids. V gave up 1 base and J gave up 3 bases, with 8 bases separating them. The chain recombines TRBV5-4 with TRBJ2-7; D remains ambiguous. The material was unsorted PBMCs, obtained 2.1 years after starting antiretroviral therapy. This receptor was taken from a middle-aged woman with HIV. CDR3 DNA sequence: TGTGCCAGCAGCTTGAAACTGGGCTACGAGCAGTACTTC. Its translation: CASSLKLGYEQYF.